Each of the 22 T cell receptor beta chains below was sequenced from the same sample in a study of spatial heterogeneity in lung cancer. Findings of the study overall: It was found that expanded intratumoral alpha and beta TCR counts tracked tumor mutation counts.

What these receptors recognize is not known. Time point reported: sample taken at primary tumor resection. MiXCR, applied by TCRdb to the 5' RACE reads, yields one record per CDR3 protein. The repertoire consists of over 15,000 distinct CDR3 sequences, with approximately 9.6% occurring once and the leading ten covering about 20%. Sequences were derived from lung tumor tissue, sampled at surgery. These receptors all stem from a female donor with early-stage non-small cell lung cancer.

Remarks on this clonotype: This beta chain represents an off-target read in a library built for alpha chains; its size is of limited meaning. J is TRBJ2-1 and V is TRBV5-1, with unresolved D. V was trimmed by 4 bases and J by 4 bases, leaving 15 bases between them. CDR1 and CDR2 from the germline V gene are SGHRS and YFSETQ. There are 15 residues in the CDR3. CDR3: CASSLTPTSYNEQFF. The DNA for the CDR3 is TGCGCCAGCAGCCTGACCCCAACCTCATACAATGAGCAGTTCTTC.

This clonotype was seen at least ten times. The library was designed around alpha chains, so this beta chain is a stray read whose abundance carries little weight. The chain carries TRBV7-3 and TRBJ1-6, with 7 bases lining up with TRBD1. Germline trimming cut 0 bases from V and 7 bases from J; bases unmatched to any gene: 0. This CDR3 is 14 amino acids long. Germline V lookup: CDR1 SGHTA, CDR2 FQGTGA. The CDR3 here is CASSLTGQNSPLHF. The CDR3 nucleotides are TGTGCCAGCAGCTTAACGGGACAGAATTCACCCCTCCACTTT. Full variable domain (rest looked up from reference TRBV7-3 and TRBJ1-6): GAGVSQTPSNKVTEKGKYVELRCDPISGHTALYWYRQSLGQGPEFLIYFQGTGAADDSGLPNDRFFAVRPEGSVSTLKIQRTERGDSAVYLCASSLTGQNSPLHFGNGTRLTVT.

This clonotype is deemed medium-sized. With the library built for alpha chains, this beta chain is off target and its frequency is not meaningful. The rearrangement links TRBV28 to TRBJ1-1, with D uncertain. This CDR3 is 14 amino acids long. Germline V gives CDR1 MDHEN, CDR2 SYDVKM. V lost 2 bases and J 1 base, leaving 8 bases between the germline ends. This CDR3 reads CASSLVQKNTEAFF. CDR3 nucleotide sequence: TGTGCCAGCAGTTTAGTACAGAAGAACACTGAAGCTTTCTTT.

This clonotype appeared a few times. Found in a library prepared for alpha chains, this beta chain is an off-target read, and its abundance has little meaning. The chain has TRBV7-3 and TRBJ2-2; D is uncertain. This CDR3 is 15 amino acids long. Germline V gene data show CDR1 as SGHTA and CDR2 as FQGTGA. Between the trimmed V and J ends, which lost 1 base and 3 bases, there was a span of 9 bases. The CDR3 DNA sequence: TGTGCCAGCAGCTTAAAGGGCGGCTACACCGGGGAGCTGTTTTTT. Translation: CASSLKGGYTGELFF.

This clonotype showed up many times. Germline is not matched at one junction end, which may reflect a read error. This beta chain is a stray sequence in a library constructed for alpha chains; its clone size is not meaningful. The chain uses TRBV7-2 and TRBJ1-1; weak D call: TRBD1 (5 bases). Per the germline V gene, CDR1 is SGHTA and CDR2 is FQGNSA. This CDR3 has 16 amino acids. In DNA, the CDR3 is TGTGCCAGCAGCCTAGCGCGAGGGGCGCTTGGGACTGAAGCTTTCTTT. Its translation is CASSLARGALGTEAFF.

This clonotype occurred many times. As an off-target read in a library built for alpha chains, this beta chain has a frequency of little significance. This sequence joins TRBV11-2 and TRBJ2-5; 12 positions agree with TRBD2. V lost 3 bases to trimming and J lost 4 bases; unmatched junction nucleotides: 3. The CDR3 length is 15 residues. Germline V gene sequence: CDR1 SGHAT, CDR2 FQNNGV. CDR3 DNA sequence: TGTGCCAGCAGCTTTACTAGCGGGGGGAGAGAGACCCAGTACTTC. Translated, it gives CASSFTSGGRETQYF.

Concerning this clonotype: This beta chain is an off-target read within a library intended for alpha chains, so its frequency means little. V gene TRBV6-2 or TRBV6-3 combines with J gene TRBJ2-5, with 14 positions matching TRBD2. The CDR3 runs to 16 residues. The V segment lost 5 bases and the J segment 2 bases; nucleotides outside the gene matches: 4. CDR1 and CDR2 from the germline V gene are MNHEY and SVGEGT. The DNA for the CDR3 is TGTGCCAGCAGTCACCGACTAGCGGGGGGGCAAGAGACCCAGTACTTC. Amino acids: CASSHRLAGGQETQYF.

This clonotype showed up many times. This beta chain turned up in a library designed for alpha chains; as an off-target read, its abundance says little. This chain connects TRBV21-1 to TRBJ2-5. TRBV21-1 is listed as a pseudogene. The CDR3 loop spans 16 amino acids. The CDR3: CASSKATELIQETQYF. The DNA of the CDR3 is TGTGCCAGCAGCAAAGCAACGGAACTCATCCAAGAGACCCAGTACTTC.

This clonotype was detected many times. With the library built for alpha chains, this beta chain is off target and its frequency is not meaningful. This chain joins TRBV28 and TRBJ2-3, with D perhaps matching TRBD2 (6 bases). Trimming removed 1 base from V and 7 bases from J, with 12 bases in between. Germline CDR1 MDHEN, CDR2 SYDVKM. This CDR3 contains 14 residues. The CDR3 coding sequence is TGTGCCAGCAGTTTATCCGCGGGGACCCATACGCAGTATTTT. This codes for CASSLSAGTHTQYF.

This clonotype was detected ten times or more. Since the library was made to target alpha chains, this beta chain is a stray read and its abundance is not meaningful. The rearrangement joins TRBV9 to TRBJ2-3; 10 bases are shared with TRBD1. Germline CDR1 SGDLS, CDR2 YYNGEE. The CDR3 runs to 16 residues. J gave up 5 bases and V 3 bases, and 9 bases lay outside the gene matches. This CDR3 is CASSETDRGLRDTQYF. The CDR3 DNA sequence: TGTGCCAGCAGCGAGACAGACAGGGGGCTGAGAGATACGCAGTATTTT.

Regarding this clonotype: In a library made to pick up alpha chains, this beta chain is a stray read with a size that means little. The chain recombines TRBV7-2 with TRBJ1-2; possibly TRBD1 for D (5 bases). The CDR3 totals 14 residues. The V gene lost 5 bases and the J gene lost 4 bases, with 14 bases spanning the gap. Germline V gives CDR1 SGHTA, CDR2 FQGNSA. The CDR3: CASSRRDSFYGYTF. The DNA of the CDR3 is TGTGCCAGCAGCAGGCGGGACTCCTTCTATGGCTACACCTTC.

This clonotype turned up a few times. This beta chain was picked up by a library intended for alpha chains and is off target, so its count carries little meaning. This chain connects TRBV7-3 to TRBJ2-1, with D perhaps TRBD1 (6 bases). CDR3 size: 12 residues. V lost 8 bases and J lost 5, with 10 bases in between. CDR1 and CDR2 (germline): SGHTA, FQGTGA. This chain's CDR3 is CASSRGDNEQFF. The CDR3 coding sequence is TGTGCCAGCTCCAGGGGAGACAATGAGCAGTTCTTC.

Details on this clonotype: This beta chain lies outside the target of a library built for alpha chains; its clone size means little. The CDR3: CASRQEDRGYTF. In nucleotides, the CDR3 is TGTGCCAGCCGTCAGGAAGACCGTGGCTACACCTTC. The chain links TRBV28 to TRBJ1-2; D is undetermined. Germline values: CDR1 MDHEN, CDR2 SYDVKM. The V gene lost 8 bases and the J gene lost 7 bases, with 14 bases spanning the gap. The CDR3 totals 12 residues.

This clonotype was seen ten or more times. This beta chain lies outside the target of a library built for alpha chains; its clone size means little. The rearrangement uses TRBV21-1 and TRBJ1-5. TRBV21-1 is a listed pseudogene. The length of the CDR3 is 17 residues. The CDR3 DNA reads as TGTGCCAGCAGCAAATGGGGTAGGGAGGGGAGCAATCAGCCCCAGCATTTT. Translation: CASSKWGREGSNQPQHF.

This clonotype was seen at least ten times. This beta chain is an unintended read in a library built for alpha chains; its size means little. The chain links TRBV5-1 to TRBJ2-3, with 7 bases lining up with TRBD1. Germline values: CDR1 SGHRS, CDR2 YFSETQ. The V and J ends lost 4 bases and 3 bases, in that order; junction bases with no gene match: 5. The CDR3 consists of 14 residues. CDR3 loop: CASSTRQGTDTQYF. The DNA of the CDR3 is TGCGCCAGCAGCACCCGACAGGGAACAGATACGCAGTATTTT.

This clonotype was seen a handful of times. This beta chain came through as a stray read in a library set up for alpha chains, and its size says little. V usage is TRBV12-3 or TRBV12-4 and J usage is TRBJ1-2; 12 bases line up with TRBD1. This CDR3 has 13 residues. With 5 bases clipped from V and 8 bases from J, the junction kept 3 bases outside the gene matches. The CDR3 DNA reads as TGTGCCAGCAGTCCGGGACAGGGGGCGGGCTACACCTTC. It is translated as CASSPGQGAGYTF.

This clonotype was counted ten times or more. A library made for alpha chains picked up this beta chain off target, so its size means little. In nucleotides, the CDR3 is TGTGCTAGTGCCTTCGGTTCAGGGGGCGCAACCGGCGAGCAGTACTTC. Translation gives CASAFGSGGATGEQYF. The V and J genes are TRBV12-5 and TRBJ2-7; the match to TRBD1 covers 8 bases. This CDR3 has 16 residues. The trim removed 7 bases at V and 6 bases at J, leaving 17 bases unmatched. Germline-derived CDR1 and CDR2 are LGHNT and FRNRAP.

This clonotype was detected many times. Because the library targeted alpha chains, this beta chain is an off-target read whose size means little. V gene TRBV29-1 combines with J gene TRBJ1-1; D not resolved. Germline V gene data show CDR1 as SQVTM and CDR2 as ANQGSEA. V was shortened by 4 bases and J by 0 bases, with 9 bases between the two germline ends. This CDR3 contains 13 residues. The CDR3 is CSVAIQLNTEAFF. DNA for the CDR3: TGCAGCGTTGCAATTCAGCTGAACACTGAAGCTTTCTTT. The full variable domain, completed using reference TRBV29-1 and TRBJ1-1, is SAVISQKPSRDICQRGTSLTIQCQVDSQVTMMFWYRQQPGQSLTLIATANQGSEATYESGFVIDKFPISRPNLTFSTLTVSNMSPEDSSIYLCSVAIQLNTEAFFGQGTRLTVV.

About this clonotype: This beta chain is a stray read from a library made for alpha chains; its abundance is not meaningful. The chain recombines TRBV7-9 with TRBJ1-5; 7 bases agree with TRBD1. V lost 8 bases and J lost 1; bases outside the gene matches: 5. The CDR3 contains 14 residues. Germline CDR1 reads SEHNR; CDR2 reads FQNEAQ (reference sequence). The CDR3 nucleotides read TGTGCCAGCGCAGGGGGTGGCAGCAATCAGCCCCAGCATTTT. It encodes CASAGGGSNQPQHF. Based on the CDR3 plus reference TRBV7-9 and TRBJ1-5, the full variable domain is DTGVSQNPRHKITKRGQNVTFRCDPISEHNRLYWYRQTLGQGPEFLTYFQNEAQLEKSRLLSDRFSAERPKGSFSTLEIQRTEQGDSAMYLCASAGGGSNQPQHFGDGTRLSIL.

On this clonotype itself: This beta chain lies outside the target of a library built for alpha chains; its clone size means little. This chain joins TRBV11-3 and TRBJ2-3; TRBD2 might be the D (5 bases). The germline V gene encodes CDR1 SGHNT and CDR2 YENEEA. V was cut by 3 bases and J by 0 bases, with 13 bases left in between. This CDR3 region has 16 residues. Written as DNA, the CDR3 is TGTGCCAGCAGCTTCGGGGTTTCACCCAGCACAGATACGCAGTATTTT. The encoded protein is CASSFGVSPSTDTQYF.

There are many counts of this clonotype. This beta chain appears as a stray read in a library generated for alpha chains; its size is not informative. The chain couples TRBV29-1 to TRBJ2-3, with D perhaps being TRBD1 or TRBD2 (5 bases each). The CDR3 has 15 residues. Germline V gives CDR1 SQVTM, CDR2 ANQGSEA. V lost 2 bases, J lost 2 bases, and 14 bases lay in between. The CDR3 loop reads CSVEWQGVSTDTQYF. In DNA, the CDR3 is TGCAGCGTTGAATGGCAGGGAGTGTCCACAGATACGCAGTATTTT.

This clonotype was seen repeatedly, ten times or more. A library prepared for alpha chains yielded this beta chain as an off-target read; its size is of little meaning. J is TRBJ2-1 and V is TRBV4-1; 13 positions match TRBD2. The J segment lost 6 bases and the V segment lost 5 bases, leaving 7 bases of the junction unmatched. The CDR3 runs 16 residues. The germline CDR1 and CDR2 sequences are MGHRA and YSYEKL. CDR3 region: CASSIPGLAGPNEQFF. CDR3 sequence (DNA): TGCGCCAGCAGCATACCGGGACTAGCGGGGCCCAATGAGCAGTTCTTC.